These T cell receptor beta chains were read from a single sample in a study of blood T cell repertoires in COVID-19. Repertoires were generated with immunoSEQ multiplex PCR, while TCRdb's copy carries only in-frame clones and drops some. The data contain under 200,000 clones, around 83% of them singletons. Sequencing input: peripheral blood. The receptors come from a human donor in a cohort sampled during active COVID-19. Each CDR3 is given with its conserved first and last residue. D genes are given only for firm matches. Size tells how often a clone was seen (once, few, many) or the class of an expanded clone, and some rows leave it out.

J,D,V,size,DNA,CDR3
TRBJ2-7,NA,TRBV5-6,NA,TGTGCCAGCAGCTTGGACAGCCTCTACGAGCAGTACTTC,CASSLDSLYEQYF
TRBJ1-1,TRBD1,TRBV2,once,TGTGCCAGCATTATACCTACAGGGGGCGCGACTGAAGCTTTCTTT,CASIIPTGGATEAFF
TRBJ2-3,NA,TRBV3-1/TRBV3-2,few,TGTGCCAGCAGCCGTATTACTAGCACAGATACGCAGTATTTT,CASSRITSTDTQYF
TRBJ2-7,TRBD1,TRBV29-1,once,TGCAGCGCCCTGACAGGGTACCCCTACGAGCAGTACTTC,CSALTGYPYEQYF
TRBJ2-6,NA,TRBV7-6,NA,TGTGCCAGCGGCTTCACAGGTTTCTCTGGGGCCAACGTCCTGACTTTC,CASGFTGFSGANVLTF
TRBJ2-3,NA,TRBV27,few,TGTGCCAGCAGTTCCTGGAAGGGGCGCACAGATACGCAGTATTTT,CASSSWKGRTDTQYF
TRBJ1-4,NA,TRBV7-9,NA,TGTGCCAGCAGCTCCGGACAGCTCCCCCATGCAACTAATGAAAAACTGTTTTTT,CASSSGQLPHATNEKLFF
TRBJ2-2,TRBD2,TRBV7-9,NA,TGTGCCAGCAGCTTAGTTAGCGGGAGATACACCGGGGAGCTGTTTTTT,CASSLVSGRYTGELFF
TRBJ2-6,NA,TRBV18,once,TGTGCCAGCTCACCACCGAGGAGGGGCGGGGCCAACGTCCTGACTTTC,CASSPPRRGGANVLTF
TRBJ2-7,TRBD1,TRBV19,NA,TGTGCCAGTAGTATTCATAAGGGACAGGGGGCAGGGTACGAGCAGTACTTC,CASSIHKGQGAGYEQYF
TRBJ2-7,TRBD2,TRBV5-4,NA,TGTGCCAGCAGCGGGAGGGTAGCGGGGTACTCCTACGAGCAGTACTTC,CASSGRVAGYSYEQYF
TRBJ2-5,TRBD1,TRBV11-2,NA,TGTGCCAGCAGCTTAAACAGGGGCCAAGAGACCCAGTACTTC,CASSLNRGQETQYF
TRBJ2-3,TRBD2,TRBV10-3,NA,TGTGCCATCAGCCTAGCGGGGGCTCAAGGAGATACGCAGTATTTT,CAISLAGAQGDTQYF
TRBJ1-1,NA,TRBV6-2/TRBV6-3,NA,TGTGCCAGCAGTTCCGACGGGATGAACACTGAAGCTTTCTTT,CASSSDGMNTEAFF
TRBJ1-2,NA,TRBV6-5,NA,TGTGCCAGCAGTTACTTGGGGGCCTATGGCTACACCTTC,CASSYLGAYGYTF
TRBJ1-4,TRBD1,TRBV10-1,NA,TGCGCCAGCAGCCCCGGGACAGGGGTCGAAAAACTGTTTTTT,CASSPGTGVEKLFF
TRBJ2-7,TRBD1,TRBV5-4,NA,TGTGCCAGCAGCTTTGGACAGGGATCTCTCGAGCAGTACTTC,CASSFGQGSLEQYF
TRBJ2-2,NA,TRBV3-1/TRBV3-2,few,TGTGCCAGCAGCCAACCTCGGGGTGCCGACACCGGGGAGCTGTTTTTT,CASSQPRGADTGELFF
TRBJ1-4,TRBD1,TRBV2,NA,TGTGCCAGCACCTCGGGACAGCTTAATGAAAAACTGTTTTTT,CASTSGQLNEKLFF
TRBJ2-5,TRBD2,TRBV6-2/TRBV6-3,NA,TGTGCCAGCAGTTACTCGCTTACGGGGGGGAGCGGATGGACCCAGTACTTC,CASSYSLTGGSGWTQYF
TRBJ2-7,TRBD1,TRBV6-5,once,TGTGCCAGCAGAGCCCCGACAGGGGTATTTTCCGAGCAGTACTTC,CASRAPTGVFSEQYF
TRBJ1-1,NA,TRBV29-1,NA,TGCAGCGTTGGGGAACAGGAGAACACTGAAGCTTTCTTT,CSVGEQENTEAFF
TRBJ2-1,TRBD2,TRBV18,once,TGTGCCAGCTCACCGGGGCGGGGGTCCTACAATGAGCAGTTCTTC,CASSPGRGSYNEQFF
TRBJ2-7,TRBD1,TRBV7-9,once,TGTGCCAGCAGCTCCCCCGGACAGGGCGGCCACGAGCAGTACTTC,CASSSPGQGGHEQYF
TRBJ1-4,NA,TRBV4-3,once,TGCGCCAGCAGCCAGGGGGCCGACAGGTTGGGTGAAAAACTGTTTTTT,CASSQGADRLGEKLFF
TRBJ1-5,TRBD1,TRBV7-2,NA,TGTGCCAGCAGCCCGAGGACAGGAGACAATCAGCCCCAGCATTTT,CASSPRTGDNQPQHF
TRBJ2-7,NA,TRBV11-1,NA,TGTGCCAGCAGCCAGACGGGAGTCCTGTTCGGTGGGCAGTACTTC,CASSQTGVLFGGQYF
TRBJ2-1,NA,TRBV5-1,NA,TGCGCCAGCAGCTCCATGGCGACAGACTCCTACAATGAGCAGTTCTTC,CASSSMATDSYNEQFF
TRBJ2-5,TRBD2,TRBV19,NA,TGTGCCAGTAGCCGACTAGCGGGGGCCTCCCAAGAGACCCAGTACTTC,CASSRLAGASQETQYF
TRBJ2-3,TRBD2,TRBV18,NA,TGTGCCAGCTCACCCTCGCTAGCGGGGGGGCAAGATACGCAGTATTTT,CASSPSLAGGQDTQYF
TRBJ2-1,TRBD2,TRBV5-1,NA,TGCGCCAGCAGCTCACTAGCGGAGCAGTTCTTC,CASSSLAEQFF
TRBJ1-2,NA,TRBV6-5,NA,TGTGCCAGCAGTTACTCGCGGCCAGAGGATGGCTACACCTTC,CASSYSRPEDGYTF
TRBJ1-1,TRBD1,TRBV18,NA,TGTGCCAGCTCACCGCCGGGACAGGCCGGGGGAGCTTTCTTT,CASSPPGQAGGAFF
TRBJ2-6,TRBD2,TRBV7-2,NA,TGTGCCAGCAGCTTTCTAGCGGGGGGGCCTGGGGCCAACGTCCTGACTTTC,CASSFLAGGPGANVLTF
TRBJ2-2,NA,TRBV6-4,many,TGTGCCAGCAGTGACTCGACTGACACCGGGGAGCTGTTTTTT,CASSDSTDTGELFF
TRBJ1-5,NA,TRBV12-5,NA,TGTGCTAGTGGTTTGGTAATCTCTGTGGTCAGGGATCAGCCCCAGCATTTT,CASGLVISVVRDQPQHF
TRBJ1-3,NA,TRBV7-2,NA,TGTGCCAGCAGCTTAAGGACAGCCGGAAACACCATATATTTT,CASSLRTAGNTIYF
TRBJ1-2,NA,TRBV18,NA,TGTGCCAGCTCACCTAGTACTACACCTAGGTACTATGGCTACACCTTC,CASSPSTTPRYYGYTF
TRBJ1-3,NA,TRBV28,NA,TGTGCCAGCAGTTTGGACTCCTTCCTCACCATATATTTT,CASSLDSFLTIYF
TRBJ1-3,NA,TRBV11-2,NA,TGTGCCAGCAGCTTAGACAGGGTTGGTGGAAACACCATATATTTT,CASSLDRVGGNTIYF
TRBJ2-6,TRBD1,TRBV4-2,NA,TGTGCCAGCAGCCAAGAGAACCCAGGGACAGGGGGTTCTGGGGCCAACGTCCTGACTTTC,CASSQENPGTGGSGANVLTF
TRBJ2-7,NA,TRBV7-8,NA,TGTGCCAGCAGCTCCGCCGCGGCCAGGGGGAGGTCCTACGAGCAGTACTTC,CASSSAAARGRSYEQYF
TRBJ1-1,NA,TRBV6-6,NA,TGTGCCAGCATATGGAACACTGAAGCTTTCTTT,CASIWNTEAFF
TRBJ2-7,TRBD1,TRBV19,few,TGTGCCAGCGGACCGGACAGGGGGAGAGAGCAGTACTTC,CASGPDRGREQYF
TRBJ2-7,NA,TRBV3-1/TRBV3-2,NA,TGTGCCAGCAGCCAGGATGGGACACCAGCCTACGAGCAGTACTTC,CASSQDGTPAYEQYF
TRBJ2-5,NA,TRBV3-1/TRBV3-2,NA,TGTGCCAGCAGCCAAGACGGGACTGAAGAGACCCAGTACTTC,CASSQDGTEETQYF
TRBJ2-2,TRBD1,TRBV7-2,NA,TGTGCCAGCAGCTTAGACAGGGGCAACACCGGGGAGCTGTTTTTT,CASSLDRGNTGELFF
TRBJ2-7,TRBD2,TRBV3-1/TRBV3-2,NA,TGTGCCAGCAGCCGGACTAGGAACGAGCAGTACTTC,CASSRTRNEQYF
TRBJ2-7,TRBD1,TRBV5-1,NA,TGCGCCAGCAGCTCTGGGACAGGGGGCTTCAACGAGCAGTACTTC,CASSSGTGGFNEQYF
TRBJ1-2,NA,TRBV3-1/TRBV3-2,NA,TGTGCCAGCGGAGATAGGGGCGACACCTTC,CASGDRGDTF